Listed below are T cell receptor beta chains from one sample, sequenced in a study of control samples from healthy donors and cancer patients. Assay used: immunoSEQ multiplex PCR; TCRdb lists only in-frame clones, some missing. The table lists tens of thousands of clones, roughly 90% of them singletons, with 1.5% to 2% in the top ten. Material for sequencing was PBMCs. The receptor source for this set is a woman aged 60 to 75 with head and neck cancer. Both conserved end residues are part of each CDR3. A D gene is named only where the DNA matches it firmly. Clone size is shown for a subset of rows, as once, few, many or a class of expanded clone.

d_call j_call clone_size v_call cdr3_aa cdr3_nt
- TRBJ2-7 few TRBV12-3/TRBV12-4 CASSRQVAGEQYF TGTGCCAGCAGTAGACAGGTCGCTGGGGAGCAGTACTTC
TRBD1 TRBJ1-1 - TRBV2 CASRGQGSFTEAFF TGTGCCAGCAGGGGACAGGGTTCCTTCACTGAAGCTTTCTTT
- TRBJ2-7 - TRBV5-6 CASSLWGQTLKNYEQYF TGTGCCAGCAGCTTGTGGGGGCAGACGTTAAAAAACTACGAGCAGTACTTC
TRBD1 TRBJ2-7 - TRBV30 CAWSVGQGAVYEQYF TGTGCCTGGAGTGTAGGACAGGGGGCCGTCTACGAGCAGTACTTC
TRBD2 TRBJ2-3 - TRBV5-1 CASSLPGGGSPSTDTQYF TGCGCCAGCAGCTTGCCCGGCGGGGGGTCTCCTAGCACAGATACGCAGTATTTT
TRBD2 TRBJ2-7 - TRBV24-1 CATSSSSGRGVFREQYF TGTGCCACCAGTAGTTCTAGCGGAAGAGGGGTCTTCCGCGAGCAGTACTTC
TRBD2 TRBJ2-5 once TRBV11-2 CASSSPQTSGTETQYF TGTGCCAGCAGCTCACCCCAGACTAGCGGGACGGAGACCCAGTACTTC
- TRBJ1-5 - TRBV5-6 CASSLAGQRMWQPQHF TGTGCCAGCAGCTTGGCTGGACAACGAATGTGGCAGCCCCAGCATTTT
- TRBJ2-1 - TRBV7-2 CASSLVYNEQFF TGTGCCAGCAGCTTAGTTTACAATGAGCAGTTCTTC
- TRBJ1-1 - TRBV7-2 CASSLLGKNTEAFF TGTGCCAGCAGCTTACTCGGTAAGAACACTGAAGCTTTCTTT
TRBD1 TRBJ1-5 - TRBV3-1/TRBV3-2 CASSHTGGDQPQHF TGTGCCAGCAGCCATACAGGGGGCGATCAGCCCCAGCATTTT
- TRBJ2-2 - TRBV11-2 CASSRQFTGELFF TGTGCCAGCAGCCGACAATTCACCGGGGAGCTGTTTTTT